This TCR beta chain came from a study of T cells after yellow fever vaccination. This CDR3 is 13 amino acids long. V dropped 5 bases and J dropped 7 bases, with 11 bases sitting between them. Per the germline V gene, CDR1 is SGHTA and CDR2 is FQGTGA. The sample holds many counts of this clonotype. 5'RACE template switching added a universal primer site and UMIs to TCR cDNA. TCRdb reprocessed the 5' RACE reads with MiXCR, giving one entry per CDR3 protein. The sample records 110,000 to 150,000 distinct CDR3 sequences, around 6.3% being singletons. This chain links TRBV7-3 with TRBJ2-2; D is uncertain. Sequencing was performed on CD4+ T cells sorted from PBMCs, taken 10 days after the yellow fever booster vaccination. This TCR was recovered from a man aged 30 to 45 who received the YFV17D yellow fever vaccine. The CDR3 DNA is TGTGCCAGCAGCCCTTACGTAGGCGGGGAGCTGTTTTTT. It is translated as CASSPYVGGELFF. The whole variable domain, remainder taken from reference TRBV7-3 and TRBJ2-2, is GAGVSQTPSNKVTEKGKYVELRCDPISGHTALYWYRQSLGQGPEFLIYFQGTGAADDSGLPNDRFFAVRPEGSVSTLKIQRTERGDSAVYLCASSPYVGGELFFGEGSRLTVL.